Included here is one T cell receptor beta chain sequence, with context. All enrollees were roughly 18 to 90 years old and from 25 or so US areas. Each participant's cohort was designated according to participant-reported clinical history. The V end was cut by 1 base, the J end by 2 bases, with 6 bases between. This CDR3 region has 13 residues. The germline V gene encodes CDR1 SGDLS and CDR2 YYNGEE. Methods used by the authors: Cell counts per sample came from amplifying reference gene primers. Some clones are missing from TCRdb's copy, which holds only in-frame ones; the method was immunoSEQ multiplex PCR. The V and J calls and clone size are taken from that table; D and trimming were inferred from the DNA. This table holds roughly 250,000 clones, roughly 90% found once. The data were taken from a study of blood T cell repertoires in COVID-19. Study overall: Acute-phase and convalescent COVID-19 samples originated in the United States, Italy and Spain.

The sample taken for sequencing was PBMCs or T cells enriched from blood (not recorded which). The source is a woman in her thirties with acute COVID-19. The chain recombines TRBV9 with TRBJ1-1, with D unclear. CDR3 in DNA: TGTGCCAGCAGCGTAAACAGCAACACTGAAGCTTTCTTT. The encoded protein is CASSVNSNTEAFF.